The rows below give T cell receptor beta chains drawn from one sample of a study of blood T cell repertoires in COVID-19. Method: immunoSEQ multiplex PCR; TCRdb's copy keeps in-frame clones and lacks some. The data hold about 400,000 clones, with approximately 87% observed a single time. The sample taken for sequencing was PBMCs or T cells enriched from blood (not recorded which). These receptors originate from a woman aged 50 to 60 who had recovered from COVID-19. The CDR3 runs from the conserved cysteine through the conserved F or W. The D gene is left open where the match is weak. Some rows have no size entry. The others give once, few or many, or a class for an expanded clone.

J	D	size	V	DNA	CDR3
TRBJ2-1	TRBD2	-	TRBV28	TGTGCCAGCGGTAGTCTAGCGGGGGACCAAGATTACAATGAGCAGTTCTTC	CASGSLAGDQDYNEQFF
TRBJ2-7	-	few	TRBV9	TGTGCCAGCAGCCCATACGGGACTTTCGAGCAGTACTTC	CASSPYGTFEQYF
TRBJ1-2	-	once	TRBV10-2	TGCGCCAGCAGTGACCCAGGGGTAGGCTATGGCTACACCTTC	CASSDPGVGYGYTF
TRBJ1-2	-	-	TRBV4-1	TGCGCCAGCAGCCAAGAAGTAGCCCAGCCCGGGGGCTATGGCTACACCTTC	CASSQEVAQPGGYGYTF
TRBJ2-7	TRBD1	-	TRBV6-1	TGTGCCAGCAGTGAGGGGGACAGTCGTTACGAGCAGTACTTC	CASSEGDSRYEQYF
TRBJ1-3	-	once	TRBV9	TGTGCCAGCAGCGTCGTAGGGGACTCTGGAAACACCATATATTTT	CASSVVGDSGNTIYF
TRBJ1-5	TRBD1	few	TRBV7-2	TGTGCCAGCAGCCCGCACGGGACAGGGGATCGACTGCCCCAGCATTTT	CASSPHGTGDRLPQHF
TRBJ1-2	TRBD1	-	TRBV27	TGTGCCAGCAGTCAATCCACCGGGACAGGGTATGACTACACCTTC	CASSQSTGTGYDYTF
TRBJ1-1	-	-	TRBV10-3	TGTGCCATCAGTGGGAGGTTCGTAGAACAAAGCACTGAAGCTTTCTTT	CAISGRFVEQSTEAFF
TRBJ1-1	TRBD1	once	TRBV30	TGTGCCTGGAGTAAACTGGGGACAGACAAAAAGAACACTGAAGCTTTCTTT	CAWSKLGTDKKNTEAFF
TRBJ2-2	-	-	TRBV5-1	TGCGCCAGCAGCTTGGGACAGTTCACCGGGGAGCTGTTTTTT	CASSLGQFTGELFF
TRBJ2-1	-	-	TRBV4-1	TGCGCCAGCAGCCAAGAAGGGGCAGGCGCTCTAAACAATGAGCAGTTCTTC	CASSQEGAGALNNEQFF
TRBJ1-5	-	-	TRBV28	TGTGCCAGCAGTTCGGCGTCAGATGGATTCGGGGGGCCCCAGCATTTT	CASSSASDGFGGPQHF
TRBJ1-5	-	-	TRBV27	TGTGCCAGCAGTTTGAGCCAGGGTGTTCTTGGAGCTCAGCCCCAGCATTTT	CASSLSQGVLGAQPQHF
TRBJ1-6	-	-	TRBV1	TGCACCAGCAGCCCAGGGACAGGGGACTCCTATAATTCACCCCTCCACTTT	CTSSPGTGDSYNSPLHF
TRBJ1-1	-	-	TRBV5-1	TGCGCCAGCAGCTCGGGTAGCGGGGCGCAGGCCACTGAAGCTTTCTTT	CASSSGSGAQATEAFF
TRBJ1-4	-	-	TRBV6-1	TGTGCCAGCAGTGATAGTTTCGGGGTGGGCGAAAAACTGTTTTTT	CASSDSFGVGEKLFF
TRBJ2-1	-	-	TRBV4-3	TGCGCCAGCAGCCAATGGAGAGAGTACAATGAGCAGTTCTTC	CASSQWREYNEQFF
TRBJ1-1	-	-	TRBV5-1	TGCGCCAGCAGAGAGACAGCCCGGCACACTGAAGCTTTCTTT	CASRETARHTEAFF
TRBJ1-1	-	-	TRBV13	TGTGCCAGCAGCTTCTACGGGGGTCCACTTCTGTCGGGCACTGAAGCTTTCTTT	CASSFYGGPLLSGTEAFF
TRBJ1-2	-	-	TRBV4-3	TGCGCCAGCAGCCAACCCGATTCGGACACTTACTATGGCTACACCTTC	CASSQPDSDTYYGYTF
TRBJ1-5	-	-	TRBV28	TGTGCCAGCCTGGACAGCCCACTTTACAATCAGCCCCAGCATTTT	CASLDSPLYNQPQHF
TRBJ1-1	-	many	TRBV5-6	TGTGCCAGCAGCTTGTTGGCAGGTTTCCGCACTGAAGCTTTCTTT	CASSLLAGFRTEAFF
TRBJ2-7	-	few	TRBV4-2	TGTGCCAGCAGCCAAGTGGGCCCTACCTACGAGCAGTACTTC	CASSQVGPTYEQYF
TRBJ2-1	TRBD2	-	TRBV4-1	TGCGCCAGCAGCCAAGAGTTCCGGGGGGGTTACAATGAGCAGTTCTTC	CASSQEFRGGYNEQFF
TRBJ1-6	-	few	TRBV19	TGTGCCAGTAGTAAGGGGTATAATTCACCCCTCCACTTT	CASSKGYNSPLHF
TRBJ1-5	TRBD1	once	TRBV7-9	TGTGCCAGCAGCTTGGGACAGACCAATCAGCCCCAGCATTTT	CASSLGQTNQPQHF
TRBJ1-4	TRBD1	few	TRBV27	TGTGCCAGCAGGAGGACAGGGAATGAAAAACTGTTTTTT	CASRRTGNEKLFF
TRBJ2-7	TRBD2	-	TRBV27	TGTGCCAGCAGTCTCGGACTAGCGGGCGACGAGCAGTACTTC	CASSLGLAGDEQYF
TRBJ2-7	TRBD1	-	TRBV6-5	TGTGCCAACGGACAGGGGTCCTACGAGCAGTACTTC	CANGQGSYEQYF
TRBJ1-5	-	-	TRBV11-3	TGTGCCAGCAGCTTCCGGGTCAAAAGCAATCAGCCCCAGCATTTT	CASSFRVKSNQPQHF
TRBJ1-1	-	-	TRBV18	TGTGCCAGCTCACCTATCACCGGAGGGGTCACTGAAGCTTTCTTT	CASSPITGGVTEAFF
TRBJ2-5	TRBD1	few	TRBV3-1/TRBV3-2	TGTGCCAGCAGCTTCACAGGGGGAGAGACCCAGTACTTC	CASSFTGGETQYF
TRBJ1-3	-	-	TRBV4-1	TGCGCCAGCAGACCGTTCGTGTCAGGGGCTTCCCTCTCTGGAAACACCATATATTTT	CASRPFVSGASLSGNTIYF
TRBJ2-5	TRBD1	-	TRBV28	TGTGCCAGCAGCCGCCCGGGACAGGGGATGGAGACCCAGTACTTC	CASSRPGQGMETQYF
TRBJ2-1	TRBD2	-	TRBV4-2	TGTGCCAGCAGCCAAGATACTAGCGGGGCGGCGGGCAATGAGCAGTTCTTC	CASSQDTSGAAGNEQFF
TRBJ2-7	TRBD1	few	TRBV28	TGTGCCAGCGGCGAACAGGGGTACGAGCAGTACTTC	CASGEQGYEQYF
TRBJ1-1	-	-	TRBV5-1	TGCGCCAGCAGCTTGGCCCTACCCTCAGAGGGCACTGAAGCTTTCTTT	CASSLALPSEGTEAFF
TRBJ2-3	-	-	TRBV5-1	TGCGCCAGCAGCTTCGGGGGGACAACAGATACGCAGTATTTT	CASSFGGTTDTQYF